A selection of T cell receptor beta chains follows, all from one sample in a study of a mutant IDH1 vaccine in newly diagnosed glioma. The antigens of these receptors remain unknown. Only in-frame clones appear in the TCRdb table, and some are missing; sequencing was by immunoSEQ multiplex PCR. The table lists 25,000 or so clones, more than 65% of them singletons. Source: PBMCs, taken from a glioma patient whose treatment included an IDH1 peptide vaccine. The source of these receptors is a man in his forties or fifties with glioma. Some clones in this sample may be carry-over from other donors' samples. Each CDR3 is given with its conserved first and last residue. D genes are given only for firm matches.

>15|TRBV5-1|NA
CASSLAAQEAYEQYF
>13|TRBV5-6|NA
CASSLLGGGEAFF
>17|TRBV30|NA
CAWSGFSYEVGDTEAFF
>14|TRBV2|NA
CASSGTAIVYGYTF
>13|TRBV4-1|NA
CASSQDGGVKLFF
>17|TRBV7-2|TRBD1
CASSLGTDRVDNSPLHF
>14|TRBV30|NA
CAWSGWGVVEKLFF
>12|TRBV5-1|NA
CASSLDGDTQYF
>14|TRBV28|NA
CASSPPLGNQPQHF
>15|TRBV4-1|TRBD1
CASSEIGQGSYEQYF
>15|TRBV9|TRBD1
CASSFTGTENYGYTF
>14|TRBV6-5|NA
CASSLDGLGQPQHF
>13|TRBV6-5|TRBD1
CASSYRGHQPQHF
>14|TRBV10-3|TRBD1
CATAPDRDTLGYTF
>14|TRBV11-2|TRBD1
CASSLGTGEQPQHF
>14|TRBV5-6|NA
CASRLGGKHIEAFF
>15|TRBV12-5|NA
CASALWGAGTGELFF
>15|TRBV28|NA
CASSFYYLGYYEQYF
>12|TRBV2|NA
CASSEQGIEAFF
>16|TRBV9|NA
CASSADRSANTGELFF
>14|TRBV7-2|NA
CASSPTQGPESQHF
>13|TRBV19|NA
CATSPGGNQPQHF
>14|TRBV2|NA
CASSEGRSGNTIYF
>12|TRBV5-8|NA
CASSFRDQPQHF
>13|TRBV4-1|TRBD1
CASSHSGTGLQYF
>15|TRBV27|NA
CASSRRAGTGNTIYF
>12|TRBV19|NA
CASSGYNSPLHF
>14|TRBV5-5|NA
CASSSGPPPDTQYF
>15|TRBV30|TRBD2
CAWRAGLAATDTQYF
>14|TRBV6-6|TRBD1
CASRAGTGGNEQFF
>12|TRBV15|NA
CATSRDNQPQHF
>11|TRBV5-1|NA
CASSLSREQFF
>14|TRBV19|NA
CASTDLGTYNEQFF
>11|TRBV29-1|NA
CSVRDSYEQYF
>16|TRBV5-1|NA
CASSETGALAKNIQYF
>12|TRBV5-1|NA
CASSFVSGELFF
>17|TRBV7-7|TRBD1
CASSLEGGTGGMETQYF
>12|TRBV2|NA
CASSWDSGGAFF
>13|TRBV15|NA
CATSRQGEYGYTF
>11|TRBV20-1|TRBD1
CSGQGNGEAFF
>16|TRBV5-1|TRBD1
CASSLEGQGAGQPQHF
>16|TRBV2|TRBD2
CASREPGLAGRETQYF
>15|TRBV4-1|NA
CASSQVAGSLGEQYF
>15|TRBV9|NA
CASSVGSLGGDTQYF
>15|TRBV6-5|TRBD1
CASSSGQGESQPQHF